The entry below gives a single T cell receptor beta chain sequence along with its context. This sample is drawn from a study of T cell changes during pregnancy in multiple sclerosis. Measured with immunoSEQ multiplex PCR; TCRdb has only the in-frame clones, and not every one. The repertoire holds about 40,000 clones, with about 92% as singletons. The CDR3 has 14 amino acids. The V gene end was trimmed by 3 bases and the J gene end by 7 bases; junction bases not matched to a gene: 5. Germline V gene sequence: CDR1 MGHRA, CDR2 YSYEKL. The sequences come from CD8+ T cells from peripheral blood mononuclear cells, collected in the first trimester of pregnancy. The chain is built from TRBV4-1 and TRBJ1-4, with 7 bases that match TRBD1. The TCR originated in a female donor with multiple sclerosis, enrolled in a pregnancy study. The CDR3: CASSQGDSTEKLFF. In DNA, the CDR3 is TGCGCCAGCAGCCAGGGGGACAGTACTGAAAAACTGTTTTTT.